The source of this T cell receptor (beta chain) is a study of T cells in Graves' hyperthyroidism and ophthalmopathy. The study, taken as a whole, reports: Most clonotypes expanded in thyroid above 0.001 were likewise present in blood.

This clonotype was seen a few times. Its antigen remains unidentified. Germline loops: CDR1 SGHVS, CDR2 FNYEAQ. The V gene end was trimmed by 4 bases and the J gene end by 4 bases; junction bases not matched to a gene: 7. This CDR3 spans 16 amino acids. Template material for amplifying TCR beta CDR3 regions consisted of RNA transcripts. An initial round of RT-PCR targeting the TCR CDR3 relied on the HTBI primer set. TCRdb independently ran MiXCR on the multiplex PCR reads; one entry per CDR3 protein. The sample holds about 600,000 distinct CDR3 sequences; around 14% are singletons and the top ten take approximately 6.4%.

This TCR was sampled from a woman between 18 and 29 years old with Graves' ophthalmopathy. The sequenced material came from blood. The rearrangement joins TRBV7-6 to TRBJ2-1; 10 bases are a match to TRBD2. The CDR3 is CASSSTAGGLYNEQFF. CDR3 nucleotide sequence: TGTGCCAGCAGCTCGACAGCGGGAGGGCTTTACAATGAGCAGTTCTTC. The whole variable domain, filled in from reference TRBV7-6 and TRBJ2-1, reads GAGVSQSPRYKVTKRGQDVALRCDPISGHVSLYWYRQALGQGPEFLTYFNYEAQQDKSGLPNDRFSAERPEGSISTLTIQRTEQRDSAMYRCASSSTAGGLYNEQFFGPGTRLTVL.